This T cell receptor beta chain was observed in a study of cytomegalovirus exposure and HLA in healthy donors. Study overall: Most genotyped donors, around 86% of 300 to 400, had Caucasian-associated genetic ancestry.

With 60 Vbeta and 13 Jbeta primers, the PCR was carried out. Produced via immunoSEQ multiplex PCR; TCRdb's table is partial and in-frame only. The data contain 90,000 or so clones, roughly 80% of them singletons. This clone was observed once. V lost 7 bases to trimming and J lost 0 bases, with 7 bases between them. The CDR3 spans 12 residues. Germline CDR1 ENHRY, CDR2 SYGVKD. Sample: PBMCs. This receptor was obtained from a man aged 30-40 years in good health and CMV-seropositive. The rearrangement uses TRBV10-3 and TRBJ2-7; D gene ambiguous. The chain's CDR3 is CAIIHNSYEQYF. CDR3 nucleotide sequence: TGTGCCATCATTCACAACTCCTACGAGCAGTACTTC.